Included here is one TCR beta chain sequence, with context. Its antigen target is currently unknown. Base quality data are lacking; no much larger clone is found one base away. The sample originates from a study of patients and donors after allogeneic stem cell transplantation (TCRdb year 2020). Including the terminal cysteine and phenylalanine, the CDR3 comprises 13 residues. CDR3 DNA only is kept here, 39 bases in frame from base 1. CDR1 and CDR2 are drawn from the germline V gene (reference sequence): LGHDT, YNNKEL. Trimming costs V 3 bases and J 7 bases, and their ends lie 12 bases apart. The library was made by RT-PCR. TCRdb shows the sequencer as NextSeq 550. TCRdb reworked the public reads: Q25 trimming with fastp, MiXCR clone assembly, productive beta chains retained. Every distinct CDR3 protein forms one entry, paired with its most common genes and DNA. The sample table holds approximately 200,000 distinct CDR3 sequences, of which 35% to 45% were seen once. The ten biggest clones cover approximately 10% of the sample.

This TCR was sampled from a human donor who was either an allogeneic HSCT recipient or a stem cell or donor lymphocyte infusion donor (not recorded which). It is not recorded whose cells these are; they may come from a transplant donor. The sample comprised blood, either unsorted or a sorted T cell fraction (not recorded which). This chain joins TRBV3-1 to TRBJ1-2, with no confidently assigned D gene. The DNA reads TGTGCCAGCAGCCATACGGACTCGGGTGGCTACACCTTC. This codes for CASSHTDSGGYTF.